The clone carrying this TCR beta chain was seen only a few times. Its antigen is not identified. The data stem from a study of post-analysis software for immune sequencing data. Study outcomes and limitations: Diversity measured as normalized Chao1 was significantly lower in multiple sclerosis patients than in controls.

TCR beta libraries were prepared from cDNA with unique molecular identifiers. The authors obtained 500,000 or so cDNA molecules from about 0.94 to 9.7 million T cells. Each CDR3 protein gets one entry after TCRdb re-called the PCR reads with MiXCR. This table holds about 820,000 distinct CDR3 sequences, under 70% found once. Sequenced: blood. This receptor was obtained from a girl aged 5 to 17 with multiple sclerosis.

CDR3 residues: CASSSLTGGPSGRASEQYF. For the CDR3, the DNA is TGTGCCAGCAGCTCACTGACAGGAGGACCTAGCGGGAGGGCCAGCGAGCAGTACTTC. The V and J genes are TRBV7-6 and TRBJ2-4; TRBD2 agrees at 12 bases. TRBJ2-7 explains the end of the DNA better; the J call may be wrong. CDR1 is SGHVS, CDR2 FNYEAQ, per germline. The CDR3 has 19 amino acids.